The rows below give T cell receptor beta chains drawn from one sample of a study of blood T cell repertoires in COVID-19. The data were produced by immunoSEQ multiplex PCR, yet TCRdb's version contains in-frame clones alone and is incomplete. The data show roughly 130,000 clones, around 82% seen once. Sequences were obtained from peripheral blood. These receptors were obtained from a woman under 40 who had recovered from COVID-19. Each CDR3 is given with its conserved first and last residue. D genes are given only for firm matches. Clone size is given for some rows only: seen once, a few or many times, or a class if the clone is expanded.

CDR3nt: TGTGCCAGCAGTCCGGGACAGGGACTCCCTCAAGAGACCCAGTACTTC; CDR3aa: CASSPGQGLPQETQYF; v_gene: TRBV27; d_gene: TRBD1; j_gene: TRBJ2-5; abundance: -; len: 16
CDR3nt: TGTGCCAGCACCCCTACGGTCGCCACCGGGGAGCTGTTTTTT; CDR3aa: CASTPTVATGELFF; v_gene: TRBV2; d_gene: -; j_gene: TRBJ2-2; abundance: -; len: 14
CDR3nt: TGTGCCAGCTCACGTCAGATAACTAACTATGGCTACACCTTC; CDR3aa: CASSRQITNYGYTF; v_gene: TRBV18; d_gene: -; j_gene: TRBJ1-2; abundance: -; len: 14
CDR3nt: TGCAGCGTTGAAGTAGTCCTGCGAGAGACCCAGTACTTC; CDR3aa: CSVEVVLRETQYF; v_gene: TRBV29-1; d_gene: -; j_gene: TRBJ2-5; abundance: -; len: 13
CDR3nt: TGTGCCAGCAGCCAAGATCTAGCGGGGGGGTTGGCGCAGTATTTT; CDR3aa: CASSQDLAGGLAQYF; v_gene: TRBV3-1/TRBV3-2; d_gene: TRBD2; j_gene: TRBJ2-3; abundance: -; len: 15
CDR3nt: TGTGCCAGCAGCTCCATAGGGGGGGGAGTAAGCTACGAGCAGTACTTC; CDR3aa: CASSSIGGGVSYEQYF; v_gene: TRBV7-6; d_gene: -; j_gene: TRBJ2-7; abundance: -; len: 16
CDR3nt: TGTGCCAGCATTATAGACACGCACACCTACGAGCAGTACTTC; CDR3aa: CASIIDTHTYEQYF; v_gene: TRBV6-5; d_gene: -; j_gene: TRBJ2-7; abundance: -; len: 14
CDR3nt: TGCGCCAGCAGCCAAGAGCCCAGATACACTGAAGCTTTCTTT; CDR3aa: CASSQEPRYTEAFF; v_gene: TRBV4-1; d_gene: -; j_gene: TRBJ1-1; abundance: -; len: 14
CDR3nt: TGTGCCAGCACCAGAGGGACAGCGAACACTGAAGCTTTCTTT; CDR3aa: CASTRGTANTEAFF; v_gene: TRBV6-5; d_gene: TRBD1; j_gene: TRBJ1-1; abundance: -; len: 14
CDR3nt: TGTGCCAGCGGAATGGGACTAGGCGGGAGCCGCCAAGAGACCCAGTACTTC; CDR3aa: CASGMGLGGSRQETQYF; v_gene: TRBV9; d_gene: TRBD2; j_gene: TRBJ2-5; abundance: -; len: 17
CDR3nt: TGTGCCAGTAGTCCATTTCAACAGGGTAGCACTGGAAACACCATATATTTT; CDR3aa: CASSPFQQGSTGNTIYF; v_gene: TRBV19; d_gene: -; j_gene: TRBJ1-3; abundance: -; len: 17
CDR3nt: TGTGCCAGCAGTTTAGGGGGGAGCAATGAGCAGTTCTTC; CDR3aa: CASSLGGSNEQFF; v_gene: TRBV27; d_gene: -; j_gene: TRBJ2-1; abundance: -; len: 13
CDR3nt: TGTGCCTGGAGTGTACGGGGGGGGACCATATATTTT; CDR3aa: CAWSVRGGTIYF; v_gene: TRBV30; d_gene: -; j_gene: TRBJ1-3; abundance: -; len: 12
CDR3nt: TGTGCCAGCAGACCGACAGGGGAGGTCACTGAAGCTTTCTTT; CDR3aa: CASRPTGEVTEAFF; v_gene: TRBV6-5; d_gene: TRBD1; j_gene: TRBJ1-1; abundance: -; len: 14
CDR3nt: TGTGCCACCATAGGGACAGTGGGGGCCCCCGGGGAGCTGTTTTTT; CDR3aa: CATIGTVGAPGELFF; v_gene: TRBV6-5; d_gene: TRBD1; j_gene: TRBJ2-2; abundance: -; len: 15
CDR3nt: TGTGCCAGCTCACCACTTCTCCTCCAGGGCACCGGGGAGCTGTTTTTT; CDR3aa: CASSPLLLQGTGELFF; v_gene: TRBV18; d_gene: -; j_gene: TRBJ2-2; abundance: -; len: 16
CDR3nt: TGTGCCAGCAGCTTGGCCGGTTTCTCCTACGAGCAGTACTTC; CDR3aa: CASSLAGFSYEQYF; v_gene: TRBV5-6; d_gene: -; j_gene: TRBJ2-7; abundance: once; len: 14
CDR3nt: TGTGCCAGCAACCCCCGCGGAGGGTGGAATTCACCCCTCCACTTT; CDR3aa: CASNPRGGWNSPLHF; v_gene: TRBV28; d_gene: -; j_gene: TRBJ1-6; abundance: -; len: 15
CDR3nt: TGTGCCAGCAGCATTCTAGGCAATGAGCAGTTCTTC; CDR3aa: CASSILGNEQFF; v_gene: TRBV13; d_gene: -; j_gene: TRBJ2-1; abundance: -; len: 12
CDR3nt: TGTGCCAGCAGCCTCCGGACTAGCGGGGGGGCCACCGGGGAGCTGTTTTTT; CDR3aa: CASSLRTSGGATGELFF; v_gene: TRBV7-2; d_gene: TRBD2; j_gene: TRBJ2-2; abundance: few; len: 17
CDR3nt: TGTGCCAGCAGCTCCGGTATAATGACGGGAGGTTATAATTCACCCCTCCACTTT; CDR3aa: CASSSGIMTGGYNSPLHF; v_gene: TRBV5-4; d_gene: -; j_gene: TRBJ1-6; abundance: -; len: 18
CDR3nt: TGCGCCAGCAGCCAAGCAGTCAGGGATCAGGGAAACACCATATATTTT; CDR3aa: CASSQAVRDQGNTIYF; v_gene: TRBV4-1; d_gene: -; j_gene: TRBJ1-3; abundance: -; len: 16
CDR3nt: TGTGCCAGTAGTTCCGACAGAAGCAATCAGCCCCAGCATTTT; CDR3aa: CASSSDRSNQPQHF; v_gene: TRBV19; d_gene: -; j_gene: TRBJ1-5; abundance: -; len: 14
CDR3nt: TGTGCCAGCAGTTTGGGCAGAAAAGAGACCCAGTACTTC; CDR3aa: CASSLGRKETQYF; v_gene: TRBV12-3/TRBV12-4; d_gene: -; j_gene: TRBJ2-5; abundance: -; len: 13
CDR3nt: TGCGCCAGCAGCTCTACTAGCGGGGGAAGCTCCTACAATGAGCAGTTCTTC; CDR3aa: CASSSTSGGSSYNEQFF; v_gene: TRBV4-1; d_gene: TRBD2; j_gene: TRBJ2-1; abundance: -; len: 17
CDR3nt: TGTGCCAGTAAGGTACAGGGAGGGGGCACAGATACGCAGTATTTT; CDR3aa: CASKVQGGGTDTQYF; v_gene: TRBV19; d_gene: -; j_gene: TRBJ2-3; abundance: -; len: 15
CDR3nt: TGCGCCAGCAGCCTGCGAACCTTGGCGGGTGGTAGGTCCGAGCAGTACTTC; CDR3aa: CASSLRTLAGGRSEQYF; v_gene: TRBV5-1; d_gene: -; j_gene: TRBJ2-7; abundance: -; len: 17
CDR3nt: TGTGCCAGCAGTTTAGAGGGAGGTACTGAAGCTTTCTTT; CDR3aa: CASSLEGGTEAFF; v_gene: TRBV27; d_gene: -; j_gene: TRBJ1-1; abundance: -; len: 13
CDR3nt: TGTGCCAGCAGCTTGGGGCGTCTAGGGGACGAGCAGTACTTC; CDR3aa: CASSLGRLGDEQYF; v_gene: TRBV5-8; d_gene: -; j_gene: TRBJ2-7; abundance: -; len: 14
CDR3nt: TGTGCCAGCAGCTATAACAGTGGGACTGACAGGGCGGGAGGCTACACCTTC; CDR3aa: CASSYNSGTDRAGGYTF; v_gene: TRBV9; d_gene: TRBD1; j_gene: TRBJ1-2; abundance: -; len: 17
CDR3nt: TGTGCCAGCAGCCCGGGACTAGCGGGAGGGTTAGGTAATGAGCAGTTCTTC; CDR3aa: CASSPGLAGGLGNEQFF; v_gene: TRBV5-6; d_gene: TRBD2; j_gene: TRBJ2-1; abundance: once; len: 17
CDR3nt: TGCAGCGTTGCAAGGACAGGGGCTAATGAAAAACTGTTTTTT; CDR3aa: CSVARTGANEKLFF; v_gene: TRBV29-1; d_gene: TRBD1; j_gene: TRBJ1-4; abundance: few; len: 14
CDR3nt: TGTGCCAGTACCTACAGGGGTAGCAATCAGCCCCAGCATTTT; CDR3aa: CASTYRGSNQPQHF; v_gene: TRBV19; d_gene: TRBD1; j_gene: TRBJ1-5; abundance: -; len: 14
CDR3nt: TGTGCCAGCAGTTACGGGACAGGGGTTAATGAAAAACTGTTTTTT; CDR3aa: CASSYGTGVNEKLFF; v_gene: TRBV6-5; d_gene: TRBD1; j_gene: TRBJ1-4; abundance: -; len: 15
CDR3nt: TGTGCCAGCAGCCGGCCCGGACAGGAACTTAACTATGGCTACACCTTC; CDR3aa: CASSRPGQELNYGYTF; v_gene: TRBV25-1; d_gene: TRBD1; j_gene: TRBJ1-2; abundance: -; len: 16
CDR3nt: TGTGCCAGCACCCGAGCCGGGACTAGCGGCGATACGCAGTATTTT; CDR3aa: CASTRAGTSGDTQYF; v_gene: TRBV9; d_gene: TRBD2; j_gene: TRBJ2-3; abundance: few; len: 15
CDR3nt: TGTGCCAGCAGCGGGACTAGCCAGCCAGATACGCAGTATTTT; CDR3aa: CASSGTSQPDTQYF; v_gene: TRBV7-2; d_gene: TRBD2; j_gene: TRBJ2-3; abundance: few; len: 14
CDR3nt: TGCGCCAGCAGCTCCCCGAGCAGGGTAGACAGCGGGAGTGGATCTAGCACAGATACGCAGTATTTT; CDR3aa: CASSSPSRVDSGSGSSTDTQYF; v_gene: TRBV5-1; d_gene: TRBD2; j_gene: TRBJ2-3; abundance: -; len: 22
CDR3nt: TGCGCCAGCAGCCGAACTAGCGGGAGTTCCCAAGAGACCCAGTACTTC; CDR3aa: CASSRTSGSSQETQYF; v_gene: TRBV5-1; d_gene: TRBD2; j_gene: TRBJ2-5; abundance: -; len: 16
CDR3nt: TGTGCCATCAGTCGGGGATCGCGGGGCACAGATACGCAGTATTTT; CDR3aa: CAISRGSRGTDTQYF; v_gene: TRBV10-3; d_gene: -; j_gene: TRBJ2-3; abundance: -; len: 15
CDR3nt: TGCGCCAGCAGCAGGGGACAGGGTTCGAACACCGGGGAGCTGTTTTTT; CDR3aa: CASSRGQGSNTGELFF; v_gene: TRBV5-1; d_gene: TRBD1; j_gene: TRBJ2-2; abundance: -; len: 16
CDR3nt: TGTGCCAGCAGCTCCTATTTGACGGGGACAGGGTATGGCTACACCTTC; CDR3aa: CASSSYLTGTGYGYTF; v_gene: TRBV5-6; d_gene: TRBD1; j_gene: TRBJ1-2; abundance: -; len: 16
CDR3nt: TGCGCCAGCAAGCCTAGGTCGTACGAGCAGTACTTC; CDR3aa: CASKPRSYEQYF; v_gene: TRBV10-2; d_gene: -; j_gene: TRBJ2-7; abundance: -; len: 12
CDR3nt: TGTGCCAGCAGCCCCCTTTTTAGAGGGAACACTGAAGCTTTCTTT; CDR3aa: CASSPLFRGNTEAFF; v_gene: TRBV7-8; d_gene: -; j_gene: TRBJ1-1; abundance: -; len: 15
CDR3nt: TGCGCCAGCAGCGGCCCGTGGGACAGGGGGCCGAACACTGAAGCTTTCTTT; CDR3aa: CASSGPWDRGPNTEAFF; v_gene: TRBV5-1; d_gene: TRBD1; j_gene: TRBJ1-1; abundance: -; len: 17
CDR3nt: TGTGCCAGCAGCTCAGGGTTAAATCAGCCCCAGCATTTT; CDR3aa: CASSSGLNQPQHF; v_gene: TRBV11-1; d_gene: -; j_gene: TRBJ1-5; abundance: -; len: 13
CDR3nt: TGTGCCAGCAGTCAGGGAGGGCCGGGGGATACGCAGTATTTT; CDR3aa: CASSQGGPGDTQYF; v_gene: TRBV28; d_gene: TRBD2; j_gene: TRBJ2-3; abundance: once; len: 14
CDR3nt: TGTGCCAGCAGCGAGACAGGGGCTTACACTGAAGCTTTCTTT; CDR3aa: CASSETGAYTEAFF; v_gene: TRBV9; d_gene: TRBD1; j_gene: TRBJ1-1; abundance: -; len: 14
CDR3nt: TGTGCCAGCAGTGAATGGGACAGGCGACGGGGAGCTTTCTTT; CDR3aa: CASSEWDRRRGAFF; v_gene: TRBV6-1; d_gene: TRBD1; j_gene: TRBJ1-1; abundance: -; len: 14
CDR3nt: TGTGCCTGGAGTAAGGGGGAAAACACTGAAGCTTTCTTT; CDR3aa: CAWSKGENTEAFF; v_gene: TRBV30; d_gene: -; j_gene: TRBJ1-1; abundance: -; len: 13
CDR3nt: TGTGCCTGGAGGGGGGGGACGGATAATTCACCCCTCCACTTT; CDR3aa: CAWRGGTDNSPLHF; v_gene: TRBV30; d_gene: -; j_gene: TRBJ1-6; abundance: -; len: 14
CDR3nt: TGTGCCAGCAGCTTGGGCTTCTCAGGTGAGCAGTTCTTC; CDR3aa: CASSLGFSGEQFF; v_gene: TRBV7-3; d_gene: -; j_gene: TRBJ2-1; abundance: -; len: 13
CDR3nt: TGTGCCAGCAGCGTAGGCGGAACTTATAATGAAAAACTGTTTTTT; CDR3aa: CASSVGGTYNEKLFF; v_gene: TRBV9; d_gene: -; j_gene: TRBJ1-4; abundance: -; len: 15
CDR3nt: TGTGCCAGCTCACTTTCCCAACAGGGTTCTGAAAAACTGTTTTTT; CDR3aa: CASSLSQQGSEKLFF; v_gene: TRBV18; d_gene: -; j_gene: TRBJ1-4; abundance: -; len: 15
CDR3nt: TGTGCCATCAACATCGGGACAGGGTTATACGAGCAGTACTTC; CDR3aa: CAINIGTGLYEQYF; v_gene: TRBV10-3; d_gene: TRBD1; j_gene: TRBJ2-7; abundance: -; len: 14